This T cell receptor (beta chain) was sequenced for a study of cytomegalovirus exposure and HLA in healthy donors. Study-level findings and limits: Among TCR sequences, most were rare, though some public TCRs appeared in many donors. Researchers had no immune exposure information except CMV serostatus available.

Vbeta (60) and Jbeta (13) primers were used in the PCR. Original analysis: A follow-up analysis tallied tens of millions of unique TCR beta chains, approximately 10 million shared. Sequenced by immunoSEQ multiplex PCR; TCRdb stores in-frame clones only, minus some. V, J and clone size are those of that table, while D and trimming were read from the DNA. In the table there are under 200,000 clones, around 78% of which are singletons. Looked up from germline, CDR1 is SEHNR and CDR2 is FQNEAQ (reference sequence). The CDR3 runs 16 residues. Losses at the gene ends were 4 bases for V and 1 base for J; bases not matched to a gene: 8. A remark on this clone: The antigen is undetermined.

This TCR derives from a woman aged 45 to 65 in good health and CMV-seropositive. The chain joins TRBV7-9 to TRBJ2-7; TRBD1 agrees at 9 bases. Sample: PBMCs. CDR3 DNA sequence: TGTGCCAGCAGCTCCGGGACAGGGACCTTTTCCTACGAGCAGTACTTC. Its translation: CASSSGTGTFSYEQYF.